In this sample, the clone carrying this T cell receptor beta chain turned up a few times. This sample also contains other DNA sequences that code for the same CDR3. This sample is part of a study of beta chain features in type 1 diabetes. Sequencing targeted expressed TCRB transcripts, as all isolated RNA had been reverse transcribed. Data came from immunoSEQ multiplex PCR; TCRdb stores just in-frame clones and leaves some out. The repertoire holds around 330,000 clones, with approximately 11% as singletons. This CDR3 is 15 amino acids long. V gave up 3 bases and J gave up 1 base, with 10 bases separating them. Per germline, CDR1 LNHDA and CDR2 SQIVND (reference sequence).

The chain couples TRBV19 to TRBJ1-5; D is perhaps TRBD1 (6 bases). Material for sequencing was naive CD4+ T cells from blood. The sequence derives from a woman aged 30 to 39 in good health. CDR3 DNA: TGTGCCAGTAGTATGACGACAGGCAGCAATCAGCCCCAGCATTTT. This gives the protein CASSMTTGSNQPQHF.